This T cell receptor beta chain was documented in a study of follicular helper T cells after annual influenza vaccination. Study in general: Some donors were sampled over the 2013-2014, 2014-2015 and 2015-2016 vaccinations.

Measured with immunoSEQ multiplex PCR; TCRdb has only the in-frame clones, and not every one. This sample has over 11,000 clones, with approximately 85% found just once. As for this clone: Its antigen remains unidentified.

Time point of the sample: 2014-2015 season, pre-vaccination. The CDR3 covers 12 residues. V was cut by 6 bases and J by 6 bases, with 9 bases left in between. CDR1 is MDHEN and CDR2 is SYDVKM in the germline V gene. The study, taken as a whole, reports: ICOS+CD38+ cTfh clonality tracked population frequency, and its change tracked circulating plasmablast change. Each annual vaccination recalled recurring oligoclonal ICOS+CD38+ cTfh clonotypes.

The chain recombines TRBV28 with TRBJ2-1, with D possibly matching TRBD1 (6 bases). The receptor comes from an adult who received the influenza vaccine. Sequences were derived from CXCR5- memory CD4+ T cells sorted from blood, sampled on the day of influenza vaccination. The CDR3 spells CASSGQLNEQFF. CDR3 DNA: TGTGCCAGCAGCGGACAGCTCAATGAGCAGTTCTTC. The whole variable domain, remainder taken from reference TRBV28 and TRBJ2-1, is DVKVTQSSRYLVKRTGEKVFLECVQDMDHENMFWYRQDPGLGLRLIYFSYDVKMKEKGDIPEGYSVSREKKERFSLILESASTNQTSMYLCASSGQLNEQFFGPGTRLTVL.